This entry lists 29 T cell receptor beta chains sequenced from one sample in a study of shared clonotypes between healthy human individuals. TCRdb's table, derived via immunoSEQ multiplex PCR, lists solely in-frame clones and lacks some. Altogether roughly 1,000,000 clones are present, approximately 80% being singletons, with the ten largest covering roughly 0.65%. The sequenced sample consisted of memory CD4+ T cells from PBMCs. Subset reported: CD45RA-negative fraction. Source of these receptors: a man aged 18-30 years in good health. Some clones in this sample may be carry-over from other donors' samples.

The rearrangement uses TRBV7-9 and TRBJ2-3; D unclear. Per germline, CDR1 SEHNR and CDR2 FQNEAQ (reference sequence). Trimming shortened V by 0 bases and J by 4 bases, and 8 bases separated the two germline ends. CDR3 length equals 14 residues. The chain's CDR3 is CASSLAPNSDTQYF. Written as DNA, the CDR3 is TGTGCCAGCAGCTTAGCCCCTAATTCAGATACGCAGTATTTT.

CDR3 region: CASSSVGGRNNEQFF. The CDR3 DNA reads TGTGCCAGCAGCTCCGTGGGCGGGAGGAACAATGAGCAGTTCTTC. This rearrangement joins TRBV4-2 to TRBJ2-1, with 8 nucleotides matching TRBD2. Germline V gene sequence: CDR1 LGHNA, CDR2 YNFKEQ. This CDR3 is 15 amino acids long. The trim removed 5 bases at V and 5 bases at J, leaving 8 bases unmatched.

As concerns this clone: It differs at one base from a far larger clone, so likely a read error. The same CDR3 can be traced to other DNA sequences in this sample. The chain joins TRBV4-1 to TRBJ2-6, with TRBD2 matching 13 bases. The CDR3 sequence is 21 residues long. V trimming: 1 base; J trimming: 4 bases; junction bases outside the gene matches: 13. Germline V gives CDR1 MGHRA, CDR2 YSYEKL. The CDR3 here is CASSQGLRTSGSSYGANVLTF. The CDR3 region has the DNA TGCGCCAGCAGCCAAGGTCTAAGGACTAGCGGGAGTTCTTACGGGGCCAACGTCCTGACTTTC.

The chain carries TRBV5-6 and TRBJ1-5, with D tentatively TRBD1 (5 bases). The germline V gene encodes CDR1 SGHDT and CDR2 YYEEEE. V was clipped by 2 bases and J by 0 bases, with 15 bases between them. This CDR3 is 17 amino acids long. CDR3 nucleotides: TGTGCCAGCAGCTTTAGGGGAGGGACGGATAGCAATCAGCCCCAGCATTTT. This encodes CASSFRGGTDSNQPQHF.

In its sample, this clone was seen a few times. The rearrangement uses TRBV4-2 and TRBJ1-5, with TRBD1 matching over 7 bases. The CDR3 extends over 16 amino acids. Germline V lookup: CDR1 LGHNA, CDR2 YNFKEQ. The junction had 4 bases not matched to a gene; V was cut back by 0 bases and J by 2 bases. CDR3 residues: CASSQETGTGNQPQHF. The DNA for the CDR3 is TGTGCCAGCAGCCAAGAGACCGGGACAGGCAATCAGCCCCAGCATTTT.

J is TRBJ1-1 and V is TRBV6-5; TRBD1 might be the D (6 bases). V gave up 4 bases and J gave up 7 bases, with 13 bases separating them. CDR1 is MNHEY and CDR2 is SVGAGI in the germline V gene. There are 13 residues in the CDR3. The CDR3 sequence: CASSFTGTIEAFF. Written as DNA, the CDR3 is TGTGCCAGCAGTTTCACAGGGACTATTGAAGCTTTCTTT.

The rearrangement links TRBV2 to TRBJ2-7; either TRBD1 or TRBD2 may supply D (6 bases each). This CDR3 is 12 amino acids long. Germline lookup yields CDR1 SNHLY and CDR2 FYNNEI. Trimming cost V 6 bases and J 3 bases, with 9 bases left between them. CDR3 nucleotide sequence: TGTGCCAGCAGGCGGGACATCTACGAGCAGTACTTC. This sequence encodes CASRRDIYEQYF.

The V call is TRBV7-8, the J call TRBJ2-3, with D uncertain. The CDR3 length is 15 residues. Germline assignment: CDR1 SGHVS and CDR2 FQNEAQ. V was shortened by 0 bases and J by 5 bases, with 12 bases between the two germline ends. This CDR3 reads CASSLASIKGDTQYF. In DNA form, the CDR3 reads TGTGCCAGCAGCTTAGCGTCGATAAAGGGAGATACGCAGTATTTT.

The chain employs TRBV7-8 and TRBJ2-3; D is perhaps TRBD1 (5 bases). V lost 5 bases to trimming and J lost 1 base, with 13 bases between them. This CDR3 has 15 amino acids. Germline CDR1 and CDR2: SGHVS and FQNEAQ. Here the CDR3 reads CASSQDRGGTDTQYF. CDR3 DNA: TGTGCCAGCAGCCAGGATAGGGGCGGCACAGATACGCAGTATTTT.

The chain links TRBV30 to TRBJ1-5; D is ambiguous. Germline V gene data show CDR1 as GTSNPN and CDR2 as SVGIG (reference sequence). The V gene lost 2 bases and the J gene lost 2 bases, with 10 bases spanning the gap. The CDR3 length is 14 residues. The CDR3: CAWSRSGGNQPQHF. The CDR3 nucleotides are TGTGCCTGGAGTAGGTCAGGCGGCAATCAGCCCCAGCATTTT.

This clone was picked up a small number of times. This chain uses TRBV6-5 with TRBJ2-1; D is undetermined. Germline values: CDR1 MNHEY, CDR2 SVGAGI. This CDR3 is built from 15 residues. The ends were cut back, 5 bases at V and 0 bases at J, with 11 bases in the middle. As DNA, the CDR3 is TGTGCCAGCAGTGGACGATTAAGCTCCTACAATGAGCAGTTCTTC. Residues: CASSGRLSSYNEQFF.

V usage is TRBV2 and J usage is TRBJ1-4, with TRBD1 matching over 9 bases. Germline trimming cut 10 bases from V and 7 bases from J; bases unmatched to any gene: 7. The V gene's germline CDR1 is SNHLY and CDR2 FYNNEI. CDR3 length: 13 amino acids. Here the CDR3 reads CAIRGQGLEKLFF. Written as DNA, the CDR3 is TGTGCCATCCGGGGACAGGGCCTTGAAAAACTGTTTTTT.

CDR3 amino acids: CASSHTGSYGYTF. The CDR3 nucleotides read TGTGCCAGCAGTCACACAGGGAGCTATGGCTACACCTTC. The J gene is TRBJ1-2, the V gene TRBV6-4, with a weak D call TRBD1 (6 bases). With 5 bases removed from V and 4 bases from J, the gap between germline ends came to 11 bases. Germline V lookup: CDR1 MRHNA, CDR2 SNTAGT. This CDR3 is built from 13 residues.

The V and J genes are TRBV28 and TRBJ1-5, with D uncertain. V lost 6 bases and J 6 bases, leaving 15 bases between the germline ends. CDR3 length equals 14 residues. Germline V gives CDR1 MDHEN, CDR2 SYDVKM. CDR3 sequence reads: CASSRHGVGQPQHF. CDR3 sequence (DNA): TGTGCCAGCAGCCGACATGGGGTGGGTCAGCCCCAGCATTTT.

V and J are TRBV9 and TRBJ2-3; D may be TRBD2 (6 bases). CDR3 length: 14 residues. Germline V gene lookup returns CDR1 SGDLS and CDR2 YYNGEE. V lost 4 bases and J 2 bases, leaving 11 bases between the germline ends. The chain's CDR3 is CASSTGLHTDTQYF. Written as DNA, the CDR3 is TGTGCCAGCAGCACGGGACTTCACACAGATACGCAGTATTTT.

As for this clone: A single base is all that separates this from a far larger clone, so a read error is likely. The chain is built from TRBV5-4 and TRBJ2-5, with TRBD1 identical over 8 bases. The germline V gene has CDR1 SGHNT and CDR2 YYREEE (reference sequence). J gave up 7 bases and V 4 bases, and 12 bases lay outside the gene matches. This CDR3 has 15 amino acids. CDR3 residues: CASSPWTGNGGTQYF. CDR3 coding DNA: TGTGCCAGCAGCCCATGGACAGGGAACGGAGGGACCCAGTACTTC.

The rearrangement joins TRBV6-5 to TRBJ1-1; TRBD1 aligns across 7 bases. In germline, CDR1 is MNHEY, CDR2 SVGAGI. V lost 4 bases and J lost 5; bases outside the gene matches: 7. The CDR3 spans 14 residues. DNA of the CDR3: TGTGCCAGCAGTTCCCTGACAGGGAGTACTGAAGCTTTCTTT. Amino acid sequence: CASSSLTGSTEAFF.

In DNA, the CDR3 is TGCGCCTCACACCAGGGGCCAGGGAATGGCTACACCTTC. The encoded protein is CASHQGPGNGYTF. V and J are TRBV10-2 and TRBJ1-2; maybe TRBD1 (6 bases). CDR1 and CDR2 from the germline V gene are WSHSY and SAAADI. The CDR3 length is 13 residues. Trimming took off 11 bases at V and 6 bases at J, with 19 bases between the two ends.

The V gene is TRBV5-1, the J gene TRBJ2-6, with D perhaps matching TRBD1 (6 bases). The CDR3 has 16 amino acids. V was pared by 3 bases and J by 0 bases, with 10 bases between. Germline loops: CDR1 SGHRS, CDR2 YFSETQ. In nucleotides, the CDR3 is TGCGCCAGCAGCTCCCAGACAGGCTCTGGGGCCAACGTCCTGACTTTC. Residues: CASSSQTGSGANVLTF.

This rearrangement joins TRBV5-1 to TRBJ2-1; no clear D. Germline-derived CDR1 and CDR2 are SGHRS and YFSETQ. V was shortened by 0 bases and J by 7 bases, with 8 bases between the two germline ends. This CDR3 spans 13 amino acids. As DNA, the CDR3 is TGCGCCAGCAGCTTGGGCGACCGGAATGAGCAGTTCTTC. It encodes CASSLGDRNEQFF. Drawing the rest from reference TRBV5-1 and TRBJ2-1, the complete variable domain is KAGVTQTPRYLIKTRGQQVTLSCSPISGHRSVSWYQQTPGQGLQFLFEYFSETQRNKGNFPGRFSGRQFSNSRSEMNVSTLELGDSALYLCASSLGDRNEQFFGPGTRLTVL.

This clone appeared a few times. Other DNA sequences in the sample encode the same CDR3. The chain combines TRBV5-1 with TRBJ2-1; D gene uncertain. Germline V gene data show CDR1 as SGHRS and CDR2 as YFSETQ. The CDR3 runs 13 residues. V was pared by 4 bases and J by 5 bases, with 10 bases between. CDR3 sequence reads: CASSLSLNNEQFF. CDR3 DNA: TGCGCCAGCAGCCTAAGTTTAAACAATGAGCAGTTCTTC. The complete variable domain, with remaining parts taken from reference TRBV5-1 and TRBJ2-1, reads KAGVTQTPRYLIKTRGQQVTLSCSPISGHRSVSWYQQTPGQGLQFLFEYFSETQRNKGNFPGRFSGRQFSNSRSEMNVSTLELGDSALYLCASSLSLNNEQFFGPGTRLTVL.

This clone has just one count. The chain combines TRBV15 with TRBJ2-7, with 12 bases identical to TRBD2. V lost 1 base, J lost 2 bases, and 0 bases stayed unmatched. Germline V CDR1 and CDR2: LNHNV, YYDKDF (reference sequence). The CDR3 has 15 amino acids. The CDR3 is CATSRASGGAYEQYF. The CDR3 coding sequence is TGTGCCACCAGCAGAGCTAGCGGGGGGGCCTACGAGCAGTACTTC.

To note about this clone: Additional DNA sequences in this sample encode the identical CDR3. The gene calls are TRBV7-2 and TRBJ2-7, with D maybe TRBD2 (5 bases). There are 13 residues in the CDR3. V was trimmed by 5 bases and J by 2 bases, leaving 10 bases between them. Looked up from germline, CDR1 is SGHTA and CDR2 is FQGNSA. CDR3 sequence reads: CASSLDGTYEQYF. Written as DNA, the CDR3 is TGTGCCAGCAGCCTCGACGGGACCTACGAGCAGTACTTC.

The table lists this clone with a few counts. This could be a read error, since a much larger clone is one nucleotide away. The same CDR3 also results from other DNA sequences found in this sample. This chain joins TRBV30 and TRBJ1-1; weak D call: TRBD1 (6 bases). V lost 5 bases and J 8 bases, leaving 15 bases between the germline ends. The germline gives CDR1 GTSNPN, CDR2 SVGIG (reference sequence). This CDR3 is built from 12 residues. As DNA, the CDR3 is TGTGCCTGGTCCTGGGGGGCCGCCGAAGCTTTCTTT. This codes for CAWSWGAAEAFF. Full variable domain (remainder filled in from reference TRBV30 and TRBJ1-1): SQTIHQWPATLVQPVGSPLSLECTVEGTSNPNLYWYRQAAGRGLQLLFYSVGIGQISSEVPQNLSASRPQDRQFILSSKKLLLSDSGFYLCAWSWGAAEAFFGQGTRLTVV.

This clone was observed a few times. This CDR3 is also generated by other DNA sequences in the sample. The chain employs TRBV5-1 and TRBJ2-4; D perhaps matches TRBD1 (5 bases). Trimming pared 0 bases from V and 1 base from J, leaving 5 bases between. The CDR3 spans 14 residues. Germline V gene lookup returns CDR1 SGHRS and CDR2 YFSETQ. Here the CDR3 DNA reads TGCGCCAGCAGCTTGGAGGGGGCCAAAAACATTCAGTACTTC. This encodes CASSLEGAKNIQYF.

The gene calls are TRBV5-4 and TRBJ2-1, with TRBD1 identical over 8 bases. The CDR3 spans 15 residues. In germline, CDR1 is SGHNT, CDR2 YYREEE (reference sequence). The J segment lost 6 bases and the V segment lost 1 base, leaving 6 bases of the junction unmatched. CDR3 sequence (DNA): TGTGCCAGCAGCTTGCAGGGGGCGCGATTCAATGAGCAGTTCTTC. Encoded protein: CASSLQGARFNEQFF.

The V and J genes are TRBV2 and TRBJ2-7; no definite D call. Germline-derived CDR1 and CDR2 are SNHLY and FYNNEI. This CDR3 spans 15 amino acids. The V gene lost 8 bases and the J gene lost 2 bases, with 19 bases spanning the gap. This chain's CDR3 is CASDRTGSRPYEQYF. DNA for the CDR3: TGTGCCAGCGACCGTACCGGTTCGCGCCCCTACGAGCAGTACTTC.

This clone was detected only a few times. The chain combines TRBV19 with TRBJ2-6; D is unresolved. The germline V gene encodes CDR1 LNHDA and CDR2 SQIVND (reference sequence). V lost 7 bases to trimming and J lost 2 bases, with 9 bases between them. The CDR3 totals 14 residues. This chain's CDR3 is CASIGRAGANVLTF. CDR3 DNA: TGTGCCAGTATAGGAAGGGCTGGGGCCAACGTCCTGACTTTC.

This chain connects TRBV6-1 to TRBJ2-1, with no clear D. The CDR3 consists of 12 residues. V dropped 7 bases and J dropped 7 bases, with 11 bases sitting between them. Looked up from germline, CDR1 is MNHNS and CDR2 is SASEGT. The CDR3 DNA reads as TGTGCCAGCACCCAAACCCAGAATGAGCAGTTCTTC. Amino acids: CASTQTQNEQFF.